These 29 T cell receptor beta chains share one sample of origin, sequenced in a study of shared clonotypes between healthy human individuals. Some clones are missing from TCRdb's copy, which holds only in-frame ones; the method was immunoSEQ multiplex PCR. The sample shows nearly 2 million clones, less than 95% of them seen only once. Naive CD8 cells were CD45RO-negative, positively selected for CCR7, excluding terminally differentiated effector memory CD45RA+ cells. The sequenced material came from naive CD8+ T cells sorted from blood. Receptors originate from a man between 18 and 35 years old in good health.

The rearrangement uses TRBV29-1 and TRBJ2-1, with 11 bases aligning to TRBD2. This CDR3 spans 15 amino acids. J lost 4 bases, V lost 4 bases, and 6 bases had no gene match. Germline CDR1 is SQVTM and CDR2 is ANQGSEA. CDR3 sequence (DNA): TGCAGCGTTGTGATAGCGGGGGGGCCTTACAATGAGCAGTTCTTC. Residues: CSVVIAGGPYNEQFF.

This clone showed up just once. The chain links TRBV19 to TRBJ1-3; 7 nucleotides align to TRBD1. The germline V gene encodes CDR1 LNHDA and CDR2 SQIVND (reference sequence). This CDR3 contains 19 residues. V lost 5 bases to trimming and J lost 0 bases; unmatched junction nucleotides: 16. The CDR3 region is CASSSPGGGAEISGNTIYF. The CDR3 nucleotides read TGTGCCAGTAGTTCGCCAGGGGGGGGCGCGGAGATCTCTGGAAACACCATATATTTT.

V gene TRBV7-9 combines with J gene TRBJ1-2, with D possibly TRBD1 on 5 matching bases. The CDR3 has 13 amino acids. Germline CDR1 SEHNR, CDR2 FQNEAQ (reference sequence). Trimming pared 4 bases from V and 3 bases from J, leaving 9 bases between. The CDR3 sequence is CASSSDSYYGYTF. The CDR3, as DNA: TGTGCCAGCAGCTCCGACAGCTACTATGGCTACACCTTC.

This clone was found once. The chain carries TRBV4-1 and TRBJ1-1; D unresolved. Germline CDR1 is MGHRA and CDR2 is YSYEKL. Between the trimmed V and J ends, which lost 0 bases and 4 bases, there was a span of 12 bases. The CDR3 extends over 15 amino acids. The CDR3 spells CASSQESAEGTEAFF. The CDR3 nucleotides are TGCGCCAGCAGCCAAGAATCGGCAGAGGGCACTGAAGCTTTCTTT.

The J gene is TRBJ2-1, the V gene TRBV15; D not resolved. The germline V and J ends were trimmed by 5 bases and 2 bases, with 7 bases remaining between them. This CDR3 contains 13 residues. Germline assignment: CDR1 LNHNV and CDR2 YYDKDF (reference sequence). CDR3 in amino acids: CATSPRTYNEQFF. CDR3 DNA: TGTGCCACCAGCCCTAGGACCTACAATGAGCAGTTCTTC.

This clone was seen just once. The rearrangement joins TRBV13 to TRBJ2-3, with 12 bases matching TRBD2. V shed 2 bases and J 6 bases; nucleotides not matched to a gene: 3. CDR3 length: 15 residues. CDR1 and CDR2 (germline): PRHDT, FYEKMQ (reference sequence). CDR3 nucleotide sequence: TGTGCCAGCAGCTTACTAGCGGGGGGGCGGGATACGCAGTATTTT. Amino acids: CASSLLAGGRDTQYF.

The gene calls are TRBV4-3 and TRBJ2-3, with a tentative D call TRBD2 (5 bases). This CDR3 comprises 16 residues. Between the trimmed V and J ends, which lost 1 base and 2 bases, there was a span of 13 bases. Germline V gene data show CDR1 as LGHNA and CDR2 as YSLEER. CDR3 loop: CASSQGIASSTDTQYF. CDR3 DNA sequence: TGCGCCAGCAGCCAAGGCATTGCTAGCTCCACAGATACGCAGTATTTT.

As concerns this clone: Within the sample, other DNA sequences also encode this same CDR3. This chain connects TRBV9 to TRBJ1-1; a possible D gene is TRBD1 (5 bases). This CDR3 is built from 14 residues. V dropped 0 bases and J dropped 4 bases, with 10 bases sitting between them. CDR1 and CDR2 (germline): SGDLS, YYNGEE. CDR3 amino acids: CASSVVSGGTEAFF. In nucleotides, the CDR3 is TGTGCCAGCAGCGTAGTATCTGGGGGCACTGAAGCTTTCTTT. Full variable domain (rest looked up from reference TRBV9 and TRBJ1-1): DSGVTQTPKHLITATGQRVTLRCSPRSGDLSVYWYQQSLDQGLQFLIQYYNGEERAKGNILERFSAQQFPDLHSELNLSSLELGDSALYFCASSVVSGGTEAFFGQGTRLTVV.

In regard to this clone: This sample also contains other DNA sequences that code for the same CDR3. CDR3 sequence (DNA): TGTGCCAGCAGTTTAGTACAGAACACTGAAGCTTTCTTT. Encoded protein: CASSLVQNTEAFF. The J gene is TRBJ1-1, the V gene TRBV28, with D unresolved. The germline V and J ends were trimmed by 2 bases and 1 base, with 5 bases remaining between them. CDR3 size: 13 residues. Germline-derived CDR1 and CDR2 are MDHEN and SYDVKM.

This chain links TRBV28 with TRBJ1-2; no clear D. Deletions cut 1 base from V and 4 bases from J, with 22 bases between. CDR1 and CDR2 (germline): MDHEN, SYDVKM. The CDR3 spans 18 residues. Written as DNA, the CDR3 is TGTGCCAGCAGTTTATCCTTGCATGAGACCCCGGAGGGCTATGGCTACACCTTC. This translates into CASSLSLHETPEGYGYTF.

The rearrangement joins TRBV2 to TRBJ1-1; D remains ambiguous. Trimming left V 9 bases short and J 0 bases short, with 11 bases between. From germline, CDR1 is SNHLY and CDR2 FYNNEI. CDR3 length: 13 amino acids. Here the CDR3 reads CASDGFMNTEAFF. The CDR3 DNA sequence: TGTGCCAGTGACGGTTTTATGAACACTGAAGCTTTCTTT.

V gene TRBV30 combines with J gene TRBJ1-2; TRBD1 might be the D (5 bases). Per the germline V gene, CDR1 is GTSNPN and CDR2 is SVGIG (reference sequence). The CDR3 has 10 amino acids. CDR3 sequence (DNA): TGTGCGGCCGGGGGATACAGCTACACCTTC. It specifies CAAGGYSYTF. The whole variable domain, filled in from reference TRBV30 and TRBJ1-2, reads SQTIHQWPATLVQPVGSPLSLECTVEGTSNPNLYWYRQAAGRGLQLLFYSVGIGQISSEVPQNLSASRPQDRQFILSSKKLLLSDSGFYLCAAGGYSYTFGSGTRLTVV.

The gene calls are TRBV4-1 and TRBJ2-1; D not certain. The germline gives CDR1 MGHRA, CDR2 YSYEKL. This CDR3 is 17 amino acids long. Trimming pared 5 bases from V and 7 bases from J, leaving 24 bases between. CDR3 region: CASSSPEESRYRNEQFF. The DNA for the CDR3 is TGCGCCAGCAGCTCCCCCGAGGAGTCCCGGTATAGAAATGAGCAGTTCTTC.

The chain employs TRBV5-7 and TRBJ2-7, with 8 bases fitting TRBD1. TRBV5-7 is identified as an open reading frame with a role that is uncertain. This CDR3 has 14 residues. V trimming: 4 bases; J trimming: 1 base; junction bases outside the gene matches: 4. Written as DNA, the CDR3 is TGTGCCAGCAGCCCAGGACAGGGTTCCTACGAGCAGTACTTC. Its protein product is CASSPGQGSYEQYF.

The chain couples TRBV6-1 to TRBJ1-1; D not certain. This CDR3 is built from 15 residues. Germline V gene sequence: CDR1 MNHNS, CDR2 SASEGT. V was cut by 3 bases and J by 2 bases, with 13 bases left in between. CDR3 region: CASSEVVLTNTEAFF. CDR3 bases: TGTGCCAGCAGTGAGGTCGTTCTGACCAACACTGAAGCTTTCTTT.

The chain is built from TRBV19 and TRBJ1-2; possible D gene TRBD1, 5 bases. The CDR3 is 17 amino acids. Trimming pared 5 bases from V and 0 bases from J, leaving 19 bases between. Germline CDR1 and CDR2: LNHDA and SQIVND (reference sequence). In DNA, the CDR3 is TGTGCCAGTAGTCCCGGGGACGGAGAACTTACTAACTATGGCTACACCTTC. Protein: CASSPGDGELTNYGYTF.

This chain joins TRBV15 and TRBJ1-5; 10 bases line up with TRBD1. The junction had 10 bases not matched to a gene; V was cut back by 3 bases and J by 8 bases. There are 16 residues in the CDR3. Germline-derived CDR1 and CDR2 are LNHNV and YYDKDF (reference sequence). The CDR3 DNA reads TGTGCCACCAGCAGGTTTGAGACAGGGGGCGGGGAGCCCCAGCATTTT. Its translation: CATSRFETGGGEPQHF.

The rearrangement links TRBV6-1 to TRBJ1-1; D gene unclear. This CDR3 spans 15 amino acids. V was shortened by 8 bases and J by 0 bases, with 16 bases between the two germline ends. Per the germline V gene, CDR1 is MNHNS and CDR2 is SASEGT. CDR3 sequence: CASPMWLSLNTEAFF. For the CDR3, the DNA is TGTGCCAGCCCTATGTGGCTTTCCCTGAACACTGAAGCTTTCTTT.

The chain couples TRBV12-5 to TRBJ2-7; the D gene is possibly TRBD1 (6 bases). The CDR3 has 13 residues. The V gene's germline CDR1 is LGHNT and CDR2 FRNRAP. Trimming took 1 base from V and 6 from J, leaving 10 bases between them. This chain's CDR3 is CASGLDGRGEQYF. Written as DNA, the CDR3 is TGTGCTAGTGGTTTGGACGGCAGGGGCGAGCAGTACTTC. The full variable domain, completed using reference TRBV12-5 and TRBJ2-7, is DARVTQTPRHKVTEMGQEVTMRCQPILGHNTVFWYRQTMMQGLELLAYFRNRAPLDDSGMPKDRFSAEMPDATLATLKIQPSEPRDSAVYFCASGLDGRGEQYFGPGTRLTVT.

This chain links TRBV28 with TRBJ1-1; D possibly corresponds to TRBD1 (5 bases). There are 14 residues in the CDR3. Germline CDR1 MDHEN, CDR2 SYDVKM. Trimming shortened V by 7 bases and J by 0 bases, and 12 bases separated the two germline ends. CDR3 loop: CASTWGSMNTEAFF. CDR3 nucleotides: TGTGCCAGCACTTGGGGCAGTATGAACACTGAAGCTTTCTTT. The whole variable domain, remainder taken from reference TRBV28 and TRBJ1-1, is DVKVTQSSRYLVKRTGEKVFLECVQDMDHENMFWYRQDPGLGLRLIYFSYDVKMKEKGDIPEGYSVSREKKERFSLILESASTNQTSMYLCASTWGSMNTEAFFGQGTRLTVV.

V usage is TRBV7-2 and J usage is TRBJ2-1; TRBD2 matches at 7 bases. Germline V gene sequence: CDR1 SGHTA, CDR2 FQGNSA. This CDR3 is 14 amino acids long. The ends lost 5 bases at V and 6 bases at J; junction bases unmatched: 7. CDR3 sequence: CASSPSGGPNEQFF. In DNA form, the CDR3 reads TGTGCCAGCAGCCCGTCGGGGGGACCCAATGAGCAGTTCTTC.

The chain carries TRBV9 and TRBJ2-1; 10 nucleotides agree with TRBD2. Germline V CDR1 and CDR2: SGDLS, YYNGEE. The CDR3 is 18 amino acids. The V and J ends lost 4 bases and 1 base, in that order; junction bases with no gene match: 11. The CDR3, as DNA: TGTGCCAGCAGCCCAGGGACTAGCGTAATATCGTCCTACAATGAGCAGTTCTTC. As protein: CASSPGTSVISSYNEQFF.

The CDR3 region is CASSVGGGPHTEAFF. CDR3 coding DNA: TGTGCCAGCAGCGTAGGTGGGGGGCCACACACTGAAGCTTTCTTT. V usage is TRBV9 and J usage is TRBJ1-1; D is possibly TRBD1 (6 bases). CDR3 length: 15 residues. The V end lost 0 bases, the J end lost 3 bases, and 12 bases lay between the germline ends. CDR1 SGDLS and CDR2 YYNGEE come from the germline V gene.

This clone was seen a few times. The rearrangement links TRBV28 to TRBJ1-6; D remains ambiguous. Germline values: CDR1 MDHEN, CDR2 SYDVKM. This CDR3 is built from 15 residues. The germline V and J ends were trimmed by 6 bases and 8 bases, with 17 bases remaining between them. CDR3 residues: CASSLTHSSDSPLHF. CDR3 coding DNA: TGTGCCAGCAGCCTCACCCATTCGTCTGATTCACCCCTCCACTTT.

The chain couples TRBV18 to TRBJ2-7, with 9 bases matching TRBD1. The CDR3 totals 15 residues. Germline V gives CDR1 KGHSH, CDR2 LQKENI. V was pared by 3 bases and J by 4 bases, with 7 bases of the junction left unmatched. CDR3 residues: CASSPQTGGDYEQYF. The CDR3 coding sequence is TGTGCCAGCTCACCCCAAACAGGGGGCGATTACGAGCAGTACTTC.

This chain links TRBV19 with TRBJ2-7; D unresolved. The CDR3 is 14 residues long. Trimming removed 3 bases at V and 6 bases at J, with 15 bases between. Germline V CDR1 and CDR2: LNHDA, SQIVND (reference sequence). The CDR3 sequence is CASSMVYPYGEQYF. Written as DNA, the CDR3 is TGTGCCAGTAGTATGGTGTATCCATACGGCGAGCAGTACTTC.

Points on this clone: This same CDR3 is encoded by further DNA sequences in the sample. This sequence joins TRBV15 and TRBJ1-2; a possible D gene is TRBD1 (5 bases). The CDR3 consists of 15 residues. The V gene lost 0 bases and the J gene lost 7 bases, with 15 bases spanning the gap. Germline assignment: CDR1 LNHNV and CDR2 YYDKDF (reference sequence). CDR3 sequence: CATSRDLGQGLGYTF. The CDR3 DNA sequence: TGTGCCACCAGCAGAGATCTAGGGCAGGGACTTGGCTACACCTTC.

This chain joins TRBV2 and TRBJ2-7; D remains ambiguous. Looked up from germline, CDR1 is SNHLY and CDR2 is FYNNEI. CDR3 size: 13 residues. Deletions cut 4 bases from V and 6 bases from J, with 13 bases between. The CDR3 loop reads CASSATRWGEQYF. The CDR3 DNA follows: TGTGCCAGCAGTGCCACCCGCTGGGGCGAGCAGTACTTC.

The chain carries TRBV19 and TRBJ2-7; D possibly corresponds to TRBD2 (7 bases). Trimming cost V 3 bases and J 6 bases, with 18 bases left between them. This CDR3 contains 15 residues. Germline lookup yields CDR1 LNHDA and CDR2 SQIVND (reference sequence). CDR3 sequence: CASSIGGAGALEQYF. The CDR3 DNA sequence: TGTGCCAGTAGTATTGGGGGGGCGGGAGCCCTCGAGCAGTACTTC.